This T cell receptor beta chain was sequenced during a study of OX40 agonist ivuxolimab in advanced cancers. Study-level information: Ivuxolimab, which is an agonistic anti-OX40 (CD134) antibody, was administered to the patients. The patients received ivuxolimab by intravenous route every 2 weeks at 0.01 to 10 mg/kg. Three dose-escalation patients had partial responses: one with hepatocellular carcinoma and two with cutaneous melanoma.

Germline CDR1 is MRHNA and CDR2 is SNTAGT. The CDR3 is made up of 15 amino acids. V was pared by 4 bases and J by 1 base, with 5 bases of the junction left unmatched. Assay: immunoSEQ multiplex PCR; the TCRdb copy retains only in-frame clones and omits some. The sample includes some 49,000 clones, around 85% of them seen just once. Broader study findings: On average, a greater number of expanded clones characterised CD8+ T cells relative to CD4+.

On this clone itself: What it recognizes is unknown.

The TCR originated in an adult with an advanced solid tumor such as melanoma, head and neck, liver or kidney cancer. The specimen comprised CD4+ or CD8+ T cells sorted from blood, sampled in a trial of the OX40 agonist ivuxolimab. This rearrangement joins TRBV6-4 to TRBJ2-3; 7 nucleotides match TRBD2. The CDR3 nucleotides read TGTGCCAGCAGTGCGGCGGGAGAAGGCACAGATACGCAGTATTTT. It translates to CASSAAGEGTDTQYF.